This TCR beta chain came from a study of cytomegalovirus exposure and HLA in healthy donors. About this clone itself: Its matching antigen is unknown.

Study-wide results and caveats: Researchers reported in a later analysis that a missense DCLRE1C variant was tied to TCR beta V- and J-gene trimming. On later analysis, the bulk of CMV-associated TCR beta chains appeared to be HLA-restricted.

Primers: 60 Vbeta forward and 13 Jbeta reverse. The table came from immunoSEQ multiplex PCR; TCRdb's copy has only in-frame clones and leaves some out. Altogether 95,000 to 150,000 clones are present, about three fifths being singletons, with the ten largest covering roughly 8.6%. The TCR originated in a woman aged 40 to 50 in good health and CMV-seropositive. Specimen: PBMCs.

CDR3 sequence reads: CASSLEGGARLYNEQFF. The CDR3 DNA follows: TGTGCCAGCAGCTTGGAGGGTGGGGCGAGACTTTACAATGAGCAGTTCTTC. The V gene is TRBV5-4, the J gene TRBJ2-1; tentative D call: TRBD1 (5 bases). The CDR3 has 17 residues. Germline CDR1 and CDR2: SGHNT and YYREEE (reference sequence). Trimming cost V 0 bases and J 4 bases, with 17 bases left between them.